The text below deals with one T cell receptor beta chain. The antigen is not known. With molecular barcodes, quantitative 5'-RACE was used to make the TCR beta libraries. TCRdb reprocessed the 5' RACE reads via MiXCR and lists one record per CDR3 protein. The repertoire holds some 800,000 distinct CDR3 sequences, with 12% as singletons. The data are from a study of CD8 T cells in ankylosing spondylitis. General observations from the study: A motif in TCR beta, a set of eight highly homologous variants, appeared characteristic of ankylosing spondylitis blood.

The specimen was blood, either unsorted or a sorted T cell fraction (not recorded which). The clonotype originates from a male donor with ankylosing spondylitis.

This chain's CDR3 is CASSLSSGGINTGELFF. In DNA, the CDR3 is TGTGCCAGCAGCTTGAGTAGCGGGGGGATTAACACCGGGGAGCTGTTTTTT. V gene TRBV7-2 combines with J gene TRBJ2-2; TRBD2 matches at 10 bases. Germline V gene lookup returns CDR1 SGHTA and CDR2 FQGNSA. V trimming: 3 bases; J trimming: 2 bases; junction bases outside the gene matches: 6. This CDR3 has 17 amino acids. Based on the CDR3 plus reference TRBV7-2 and TRBJ2-2, the full variable domain is GAGVSQSPSNKVTEKGKDVELRCDPISGHTALYWYRQSLGQGLEFLIYFQGNSAPDKSGLPSDRFSAERTGGSVSTLTIQRTQQEDSAVYLCASSLSSGGINTGELFFGEGSRLTVL.